This T cell receptor (beta chain) was observed in a study of shared clonotypes between healthy human individuals. Study-wide context: There were three CD4 naive, three CD4 memory, two CD8 naive and one CD8 memory plates per donor.

As concerns this clone: The antigen remains unidentified.

General study results and limits: Some clonotypes were shared by all four sorted-subset donors, while others were not shared. The non-shared ones had lower generation probabilities than the shared ones. Generally, naive subsets came out with larger estimated richness than memory subsets.

The CDR3 totals 15 residues. Germline loops: CDR1 SGHRS, CDR2 YFSETQ. V lost 4 bases, J lost 4 bases, and 9 bases stayed unmatched. The repertoire was sequenced with immunoSEQ multiplex PCR; TCRdb's copy has only in-frame clones and lacks some. This sample has 2,500,000 or so clones, with under 95% found just once. Sequencing used naive CD4+ T cells from PBMCs. The subset: CD45RA+ positively selected. This chain joins TRBV5-1 and TRBJ1-1; 8 nucleotides line up with TRBD1. The receptor comes from a young man in good health. Some clones in this sample may be carry-over from other donors' samples. This CDR3 is CASSPRTGQGTEAFF. In nucleotides, the CDR3 is TGCGCCAGCAGCCCTAGGACAGGGCAGGGCACTGAAGCTTTCTTT.